This T cell receptor beta chain was recorded in a study of T cell changes during pregnancy in multiple sclerosis. The method was immunoSEQ multiplex PCR; TCRdb's version includes in-frame clones alone and lacks a portion of them. Counted here are 40,000 to 55,000 clones, about 92% occurring once; the ten biggest clones make up just under 0.75%. Germline CDR1 and CDR2: LNHDA and SQIVND (reference sequence). The CDR3 runs 15 residues. V trimming: 3 bases; J trimming: 6 bases; junction bases outside the gene matches: 9. The chain combines TRBV19 with TRBJ1-1; 8 nucleotides align to TRBD1. The specimen comprised CD4+ T cells from peripheral blood mononuclear cells, sampled in the third trimester of pregnancy. The clonotype comes from a female donor with multiple sclerosis, enrolled in a pregnancy study. The CDR3 spells CASSIRTGSTPEAFF. The CDR3, as DNA: TGTGCCAGTAGTATCCGGACAGGGTCTACCCCTGAAGCTTTCTTT.